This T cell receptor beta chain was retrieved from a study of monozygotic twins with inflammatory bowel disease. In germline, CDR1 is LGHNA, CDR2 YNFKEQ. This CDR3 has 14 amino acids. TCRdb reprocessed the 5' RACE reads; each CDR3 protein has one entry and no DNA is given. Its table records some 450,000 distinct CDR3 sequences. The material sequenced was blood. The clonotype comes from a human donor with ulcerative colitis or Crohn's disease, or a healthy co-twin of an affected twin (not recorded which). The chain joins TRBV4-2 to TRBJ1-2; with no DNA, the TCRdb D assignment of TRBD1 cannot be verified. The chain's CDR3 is CASSQGQLNYGYTF.